This T cell receptor (beta chain) stems from a study of graft-versus-host responses after intestinal transplantation. Study overall: Anti-thymocyte globulin was used for induction in all recipients, who then took tacrolimus and steroids for two to four years.

V dropped 4 bases and J dropped 5 bases, with 19 bases sitting between them. CDR1 is SGHRS and CDR2 is YFSETQ in the germline V gene. The CDR3 totals 16 residues. Sequencing used immunoSEQ multiplex PCR; TCRdb keeps in-frame clones, though not all of them. The sample gives approximately 54,000 clones, under 95% of which show up once; around 5.1% is in the top ten. The sequence was obtained from a human patient who received an intestinal transplant, so some T cells may come from the graft donor. The genes are TRBV5-1 and TRBJ2-1; D is unclear. The sample in question was PBMCs, obtained roughly 680 days after intestinal transplant. CDR3 sequence (DNA): TGCGCCAGCAGCCCCGAAGCACCCGCCCTTAACAATGAGCAGTTCTTC. Protein: CASSPEAPALNNEQFF.